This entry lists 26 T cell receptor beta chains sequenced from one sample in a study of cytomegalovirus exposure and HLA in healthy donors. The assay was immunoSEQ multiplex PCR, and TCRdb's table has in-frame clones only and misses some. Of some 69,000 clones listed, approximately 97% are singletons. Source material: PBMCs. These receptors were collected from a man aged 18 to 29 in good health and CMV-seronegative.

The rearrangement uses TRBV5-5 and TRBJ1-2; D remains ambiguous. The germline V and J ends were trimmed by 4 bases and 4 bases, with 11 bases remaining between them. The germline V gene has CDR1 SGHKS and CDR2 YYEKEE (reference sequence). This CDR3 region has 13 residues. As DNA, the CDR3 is TGTGCCAGCAGCGACCCGACGGGCTATGGCTACACCTTC. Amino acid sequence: CASSDPTGYGYTF.

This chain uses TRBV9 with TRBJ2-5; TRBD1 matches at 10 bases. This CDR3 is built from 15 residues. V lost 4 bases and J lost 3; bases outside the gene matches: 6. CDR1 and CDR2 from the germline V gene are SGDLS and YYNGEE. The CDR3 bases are TGTGCCAGCAGCCTCGCCGGGACAGGGGAAGAGACCCAGTACTTC. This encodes CASSLAGTGEETQYF.

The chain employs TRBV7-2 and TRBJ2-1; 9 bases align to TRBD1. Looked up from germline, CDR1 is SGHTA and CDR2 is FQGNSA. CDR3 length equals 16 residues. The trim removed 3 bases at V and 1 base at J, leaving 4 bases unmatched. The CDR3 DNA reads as TGTGCCAGCAGCTTGGGACAGGGAAAATCCTACAATGAGCAGTTCTTC. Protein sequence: CASSLGQGKSYNEQFF. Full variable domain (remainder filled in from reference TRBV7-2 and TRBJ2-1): GAGVSQSPSNKVTEKGKDVELRCDPISGHTALYWYRQSLGQGLEFLIYFQGNSAPDKSGLPSDRFSAERTGGSVSTLTIQRTQQEDSAVYLCASSLGQGKSYNEQFFGPGTRLTVL.

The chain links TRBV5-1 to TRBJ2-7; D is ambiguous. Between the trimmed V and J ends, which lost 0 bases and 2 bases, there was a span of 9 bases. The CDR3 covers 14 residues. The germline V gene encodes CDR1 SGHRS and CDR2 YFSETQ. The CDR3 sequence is CASSLGQAAYEQYF. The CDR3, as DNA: TGCGCCAGCAGCTTGGGGCAGGCAGCCTACGAGCAGTACTTC.

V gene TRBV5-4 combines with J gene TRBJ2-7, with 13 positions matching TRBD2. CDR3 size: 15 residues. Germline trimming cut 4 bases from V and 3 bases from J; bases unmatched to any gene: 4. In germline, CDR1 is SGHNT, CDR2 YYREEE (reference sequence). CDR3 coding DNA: TGTGCCAGCAGCAAAGGACTAGCGGGAGACTACGAGCAGTACTTC. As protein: CASSKGLAGDYEQYF.

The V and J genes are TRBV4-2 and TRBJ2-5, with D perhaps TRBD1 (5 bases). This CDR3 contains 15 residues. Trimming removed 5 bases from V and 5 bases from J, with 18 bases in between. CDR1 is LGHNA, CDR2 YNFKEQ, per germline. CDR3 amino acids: CASSLARARMETQYF. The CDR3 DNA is TGTGCCAGCAGCTTGGCCAGGGCAAGGATGGAGACCCAGTACTTC.

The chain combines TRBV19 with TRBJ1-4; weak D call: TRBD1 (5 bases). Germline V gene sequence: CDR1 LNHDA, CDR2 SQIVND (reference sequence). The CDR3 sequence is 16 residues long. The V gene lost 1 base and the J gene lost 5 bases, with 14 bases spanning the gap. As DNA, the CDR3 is TGTGCCAGTAGTATAGGCCCCGGGGCGGGAAATGAAAAACTGTTTTTT. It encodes CASSIGPGAGNEKLFF.

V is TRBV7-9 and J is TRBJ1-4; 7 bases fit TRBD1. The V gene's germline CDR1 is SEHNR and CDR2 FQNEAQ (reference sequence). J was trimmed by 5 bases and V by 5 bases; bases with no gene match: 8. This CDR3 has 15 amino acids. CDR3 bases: TGTGCCAGCAGCGCGCCGGGACAGATAAATGAAAAACTGTTTTTT. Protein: CASSAPGQINEKLFF.

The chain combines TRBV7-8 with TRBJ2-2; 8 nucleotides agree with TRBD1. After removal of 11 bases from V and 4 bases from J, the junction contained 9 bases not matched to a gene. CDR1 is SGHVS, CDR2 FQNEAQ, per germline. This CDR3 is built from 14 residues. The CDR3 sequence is CACRGQVATGELFF. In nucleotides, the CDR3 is TGTGCCTGTCGGGGACAGGTCGCCACCGGGGAGCTGTTTTTT.

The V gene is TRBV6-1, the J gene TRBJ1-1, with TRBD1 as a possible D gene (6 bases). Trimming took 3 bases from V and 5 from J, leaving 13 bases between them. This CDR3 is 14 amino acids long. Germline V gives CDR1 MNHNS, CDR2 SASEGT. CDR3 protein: CASSESGGRTEAFF. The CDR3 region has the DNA TGTGCCAGCAGTGAGTCGGGGGGGCGGACTGAAGCTTTCTTT.

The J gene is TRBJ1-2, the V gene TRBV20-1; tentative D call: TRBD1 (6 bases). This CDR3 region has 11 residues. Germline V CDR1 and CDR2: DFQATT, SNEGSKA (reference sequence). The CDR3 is CRAGQNYGYTF. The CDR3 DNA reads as TGCAGGGCAGGACAGAACTATGGCTACACCTTC.

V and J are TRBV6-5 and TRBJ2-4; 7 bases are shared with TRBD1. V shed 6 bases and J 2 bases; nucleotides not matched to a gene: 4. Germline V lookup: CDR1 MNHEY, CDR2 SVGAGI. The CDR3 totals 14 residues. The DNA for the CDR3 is TGTGCCAGCAGATCACAGGGGACCAAAAACATTCAGTACTTC. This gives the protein CASRSQGTKNIQYF.

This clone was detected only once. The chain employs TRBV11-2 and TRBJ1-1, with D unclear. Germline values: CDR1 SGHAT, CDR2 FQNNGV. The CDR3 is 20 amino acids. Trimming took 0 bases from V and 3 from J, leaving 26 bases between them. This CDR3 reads CASSLDGDVVKMRSDTEAFF. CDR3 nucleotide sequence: TGTGCCAGCAGCTTAGACGGTGATGTGGTAAAGATGCGGTCGGACACTGAAGCTTTCTTT.

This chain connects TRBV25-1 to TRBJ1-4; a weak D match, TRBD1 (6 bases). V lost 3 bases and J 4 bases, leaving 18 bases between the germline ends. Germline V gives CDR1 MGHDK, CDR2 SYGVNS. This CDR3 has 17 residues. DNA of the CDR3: TGTGCCAGCAGTGATCCCTCGACAGGAGGCGATAATGAAAAACTGTTTTTT. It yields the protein CASSDPSTGGDNEKLFF.

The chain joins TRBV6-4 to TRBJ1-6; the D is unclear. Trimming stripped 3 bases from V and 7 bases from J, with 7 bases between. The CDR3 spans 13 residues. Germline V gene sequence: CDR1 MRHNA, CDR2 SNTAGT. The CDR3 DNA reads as TGTGCCAGCAGTGATACCAGGAATTCACCCCTCCACTTT. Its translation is CASSDTRNSPLHF.

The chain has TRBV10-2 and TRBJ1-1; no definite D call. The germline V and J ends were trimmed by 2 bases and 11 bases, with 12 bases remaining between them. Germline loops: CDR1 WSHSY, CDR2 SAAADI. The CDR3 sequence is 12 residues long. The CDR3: CASSEGSGLAFF. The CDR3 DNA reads TGCGCCAGCAGTGAGGGGTCAGGATTGGCTTTCTTT.

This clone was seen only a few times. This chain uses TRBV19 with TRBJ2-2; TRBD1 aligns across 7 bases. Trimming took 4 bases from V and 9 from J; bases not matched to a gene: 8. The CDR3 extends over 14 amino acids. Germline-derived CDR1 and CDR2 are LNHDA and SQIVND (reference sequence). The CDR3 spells CASSTGTEGRELFF. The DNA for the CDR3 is TGTGCCAGTAGTACAGGGACAGAAGGTAGGGAGCTGTTTTTT.

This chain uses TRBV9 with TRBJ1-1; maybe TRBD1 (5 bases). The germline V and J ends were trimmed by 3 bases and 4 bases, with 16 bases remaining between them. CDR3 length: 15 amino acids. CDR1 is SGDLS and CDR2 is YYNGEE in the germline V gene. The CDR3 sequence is CASSAGLRGGTEAFF. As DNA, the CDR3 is TGTGCCAGCAGCGCGGGACTTCGAGGTGGCACTGAAGCTTTCTTT. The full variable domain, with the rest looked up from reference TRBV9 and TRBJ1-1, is DSGVTQTPKHLITATGQRVTLRCSPRSGDLSVYWYQQSLDQGLQFLIQYYNGEERAKGNILERFSAQQFPDLHSELNLSSLELGDSALYFCASSAGLRGGTEAFFGQGTRLTVV.

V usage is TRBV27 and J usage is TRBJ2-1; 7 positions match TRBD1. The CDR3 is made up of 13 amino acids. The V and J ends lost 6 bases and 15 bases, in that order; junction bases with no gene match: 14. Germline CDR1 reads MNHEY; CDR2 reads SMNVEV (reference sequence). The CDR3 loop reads CASRLMGQKGTFF. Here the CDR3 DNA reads TGTGCCAGCAGATTAATGGGACAGAAGGGTACGTTCTTC.

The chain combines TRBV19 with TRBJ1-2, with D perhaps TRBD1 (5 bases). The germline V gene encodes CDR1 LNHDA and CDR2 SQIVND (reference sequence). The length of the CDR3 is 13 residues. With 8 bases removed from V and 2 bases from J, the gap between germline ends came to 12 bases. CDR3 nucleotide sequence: TGTGCCAGTTCCGCAGGGCCAAACTATGGCTACACCTTC. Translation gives CASSAGPNYGYTF.

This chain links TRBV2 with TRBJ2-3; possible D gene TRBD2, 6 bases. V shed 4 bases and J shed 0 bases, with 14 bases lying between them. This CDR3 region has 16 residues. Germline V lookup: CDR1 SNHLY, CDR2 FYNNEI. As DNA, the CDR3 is TGTGCCAGCAGTGGCGGTGGGAGGAGCAGCACAGATACGCAGTATTTT. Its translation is CASSGGGRSSTDTQYF.

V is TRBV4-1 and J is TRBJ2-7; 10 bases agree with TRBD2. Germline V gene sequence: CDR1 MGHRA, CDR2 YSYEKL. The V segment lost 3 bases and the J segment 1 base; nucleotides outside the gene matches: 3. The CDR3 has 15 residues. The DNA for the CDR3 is TGCGCCAGCAGCCATAAACTAGCGGGGTCCTACGAGCAGTACTTC. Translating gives CASSHKLAGSYEQYF.

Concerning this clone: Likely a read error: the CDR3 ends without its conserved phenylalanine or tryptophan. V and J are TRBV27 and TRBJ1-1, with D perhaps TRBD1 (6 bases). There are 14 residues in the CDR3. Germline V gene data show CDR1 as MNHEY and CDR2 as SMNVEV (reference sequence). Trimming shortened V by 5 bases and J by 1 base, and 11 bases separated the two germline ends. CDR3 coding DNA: TGTGCCAGCAGTCCACCGGACAGGAACACTGAAGCTTTCCTT. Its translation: CASSPPDRNTEAFL.

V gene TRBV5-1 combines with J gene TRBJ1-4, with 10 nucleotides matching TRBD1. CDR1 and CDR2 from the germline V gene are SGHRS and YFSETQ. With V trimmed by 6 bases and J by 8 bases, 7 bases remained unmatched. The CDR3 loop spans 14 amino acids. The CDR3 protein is CASTPGQGNEKLFF. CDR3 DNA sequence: TGCGCCAGCACCCCGGGACAGGGGAACGAAAAACTGTTTTTT.

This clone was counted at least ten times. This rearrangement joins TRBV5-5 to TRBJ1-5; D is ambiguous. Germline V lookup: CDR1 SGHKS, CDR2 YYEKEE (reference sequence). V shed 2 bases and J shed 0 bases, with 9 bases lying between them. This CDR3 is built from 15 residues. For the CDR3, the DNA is TGTGCCAGCAGCTTAGCGGTGTATAGCAATCAGCCCCAGCATTTT. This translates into CASSLAVYSNQPQHF.

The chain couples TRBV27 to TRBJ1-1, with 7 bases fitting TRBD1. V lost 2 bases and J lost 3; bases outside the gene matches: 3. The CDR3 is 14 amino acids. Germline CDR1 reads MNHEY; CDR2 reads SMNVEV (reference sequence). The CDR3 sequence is CASSLRRGHTEAFF. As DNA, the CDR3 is TGTGCCAGCAGTTTAAGGAGGGGGCACACTGAAGCTTTCTTT.